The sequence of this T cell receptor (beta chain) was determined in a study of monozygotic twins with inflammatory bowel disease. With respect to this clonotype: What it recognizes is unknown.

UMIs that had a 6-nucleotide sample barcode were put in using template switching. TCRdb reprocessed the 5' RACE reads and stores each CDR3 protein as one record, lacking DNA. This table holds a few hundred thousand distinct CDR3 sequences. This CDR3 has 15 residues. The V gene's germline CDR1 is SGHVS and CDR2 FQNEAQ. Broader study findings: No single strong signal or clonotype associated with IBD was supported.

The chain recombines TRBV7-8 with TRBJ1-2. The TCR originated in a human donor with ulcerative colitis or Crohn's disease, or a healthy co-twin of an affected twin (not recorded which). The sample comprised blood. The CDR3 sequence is CASSDAVASSYGYTF.